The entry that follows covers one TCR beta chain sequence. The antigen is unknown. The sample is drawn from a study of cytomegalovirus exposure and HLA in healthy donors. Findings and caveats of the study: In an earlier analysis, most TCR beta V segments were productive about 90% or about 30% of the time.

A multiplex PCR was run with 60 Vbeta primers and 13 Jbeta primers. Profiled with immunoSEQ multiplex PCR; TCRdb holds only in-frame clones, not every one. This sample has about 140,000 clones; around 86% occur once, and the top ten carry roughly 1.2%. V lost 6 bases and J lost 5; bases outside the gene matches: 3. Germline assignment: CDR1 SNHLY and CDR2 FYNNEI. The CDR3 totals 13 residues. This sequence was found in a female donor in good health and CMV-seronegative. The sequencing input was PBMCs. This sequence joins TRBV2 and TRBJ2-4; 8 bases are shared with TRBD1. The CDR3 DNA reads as TGTGCCAGCAGAACAGGGGGTCAAAACATTCAGTACTTC. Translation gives CASRTGGQNIQYF. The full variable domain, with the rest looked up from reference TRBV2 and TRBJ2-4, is EPEVTQTPSHQVTQMGQEVILRCVPISNHLYFYWYRQILGQKVEFLVSFYNNEISEKSEIFDDQFSVERPDGSNFTLKIRSTKLEDSAMYFCASRTGGQNIQYFGAGTRLSVL.